The rows below give T cell receptor beta chains drawn from one sample of a study of OX40 agonist ivuxolimab in advanced cancers. Data came from immunoSEQ multiplex PCR; TCRdb stores just in-frame clones and leaves some out. The table lists roughly 62,000 clones, approximately 85% of them singletons. The sample in question was CD4+ or CD8+ T cells sorted from blood, obtained in a trial of the OX40 agonist ivuxolimab. All receptors derive from an adult with an advanced solid tumor such as melanoma, head and neck, liver or kidney cancer. Both conserved end residues are part of each CDR3. The D gene is left open where the match is weak. The size of a clone is reported for some rows only, either as once, few or many, or as a class for expanded clones.

v_call	clone_size	d_call	j_call	cdr3_nt	cdr3_aa
TRBV5-5	.	.	TRBJ1-1	TGTGCCAGCATCCCCGATTTGAACACTGAAGCTTTCTTT	CASIPDLNTEAFF
TRBV4-1	.	.	TRBJ1-1	TGCGCCAGCAGCCAAGACCCGGGAACGACGTTAATGAACACTGAAGCTTTCTTT	CASSQDPGTTLMNTEAFF
TRBV11-2	.	TRBD1	TRBJ2-4	TGTGCCAGCGGAAACAGGGGGTACATTCAGTACTTC	CASGNRGYIQYF
TRBV6-5	.	.	TRBJ2-7	TGTGCCAGCAGTTACTTCTCGCGTGGCGCCTACGAGCAGTACTTC	CASSYFSRGAYEQYF
TRBV28	.	.	TRBJ2-7	TGTGCCAGCGGCAGAAGGTACGAGCAGTACTTC	CASGRRYEQYF
TRBV30	.	TRBD1	TRBJ2-7	TGTGCCTGGACGCCTGCGGGACAGGGCGGTACCTACGAGCAGTACTTC	CAWTPAGQGGTYEQYF
TRBV11-2	.	.	TRBJ2-3	TGTGCCAGCAGCACTACTAGCAGGCAAGATACGCAGTATTTT	CASSTTSRQDTQYF
TRBV7-8	.	.	TRBJ2-3	TGTGCCAGCAGCCCCGGGAGCAGGGCATTTGCAGATACGCAGTATTTT	CASSPGSRAFADTQYF
TRBV7-2	.	TRBD1	TRBJ2-7	TGTGCCAGCAGCTTGGACAGGGGGCAACACGAGCAGTACTTC	CASSLDRGQHEQYF
TRBV2	.	TRBD1	TRBJ1-4	TGTGCCAGCACCACACAACCGGGACAGCAAGCAACTAATGAAAAACTGTTTTTT	CASTTQPGQQATNEKLFF
TRBV6-1	.	.	TRBJ2-2	TGTGCCTCCGTCGGACAGCTGATGGGGGAGCTGTTTTTT	CASVGQLMGELFF
TRBV21-1	.	.	TRBJ1-2	TGTGCCAGCAGCAAGCGTTCCCGGGACAGGGATTCTGGCTACACCTTC	CASSKRSRDRDSGYTF
TRBV11-3	.	TRBD1	TRBJ2-1	TGTGCCAGCAGCTTGTTCAGGGGGCAGAATGAGCAGTTCTTC	CASSLFRGQNEQFF
TRBV2	.	TRBD2	TRBJ2-2	TGTGCCAGCAGTGAGGGGGGGATCGATACCGGGGAGCTGTTTTTT	CASSEGGIDTGELFF
TRBV4-3	.	TRBD1	TRBJ1-5	TGCGCCAGCAGCCAAGATTGGGACAGGTATAGCAATCAGCCCCAGCATTTT	CASSQDWDRYSNQPQHF
TRBV27	.	.	TRBJ2-6	TGTGCCAGCAGGCAGGGGATCGCTGGGGCCAACGTCCTGACTTTC	CASRQGIAGANVLTF
TRBV7-3	.	.	TRBJ2-1	TGTGCCAGCAGCCCTTCTCTGAACTCCTACAATGAGCAGTTCTTC	CASSPSLNSYNEQFF
TRBV4-1	.	TRBD2	TRBJ2-1	TGCGCCAGCAGCCAATTAGGGCTAGCGGGACCCAGTGTCTACAATGAGCAGTTCTTC	CASSQLGLAGPSVYNEQFF
TRBV30	.	TRBD1	TRBJ1-6	TGTGCCTGGAGCCGGACAGGAAATTCACCCCTCCACTTT	CAWSRTGNSPLHF
TRBV5-1	.	.	TRBJ2-1	TGCGCCAGCAGCTTAGGCCAGGGGTTGTTCTATGAGCAGTTCTTC	CASSLGQGLFYEQFF
TRBV11-3	once	.	TRBJ2-7	TGTGCCAGCAGCAGACAGAGCTACGAGCAGTACTTC	CASSRQSYEQYF
TRBV27	.	.	TRBJ2-7	TGTGCCAGCAGTGTTCTACAGGGTGTGGGCGACGAGCAGTACTTC	CASSVLQGVGDEQYF
TRBV5-1	.	TRBD1	TRBJ2-2	TGCGCCAGCAGAACCGGGACAGCGAACACCGGGGAGCTGTTTTTT	CASRTGTANTGELFF
TRBV9	.	TRBD2	TRBJ2-2	TGTGCCAGCAGCCTAGCGGACACCGGGGAGCTGTTTTTT	CASSLADTGELFF
TRBV20-1	.	.	TRBJ1-1	TGCAGTGCCCACCGGGACACTGAAGCTTTCTTT	CSAHRDTEAFF
TRBV18	.	.	TRBJ2-7	TGTGCCAGCTCACCACCATCCGGAACGTACGAGCAGTACTTC	CASSPPSGTYEQYF
TRBV6-4	.	TRBD2	TRBJ2-7	TGTGCCAGCAGTGCTCTAGCGGGAGGACTCGAGCAGTACTTC	CASSALAGGLEQYF
TRBV7-9	.	.	TRBJ2-5	TGTGCCAGCAGCTTAATGGATATGGGTACCCAGTACTTC	CASSLMDMGTQYF
TRBV19	.	TRBD2	TRBJ2-4	TGTGCCAGTAGTATAGGAAGGCTAGCGGGAGGGAGGGCCAAAAACATTCAGTACTTC	CASSIGRLAGGRAKNIQYF
TRBV27	.	.	TRBJ2-1	TGTGCCAGCAGAGGTGGATCCTCCTACAATGAGCAGTTCTTC	CASRGGSSYNEQFF
TRBV11-3	.	.	TRBJ2-3	TGTGCCAGCAGCTTAGGTTACACAGATACGCAGTATTTT	CASSLGYTDTQYF
TRBV5-1	.	.	TRBJ2-1	TGCGCCAGCAGCTTGGGTCACAATGAGCAGTTCTTC	CASSLGHNEQFF
TRBV28	.	TRBD2	TRBJ2-2	TGTGCCAGCAGTTTCGGGGGACTAGCCCTAACTAACACCGGGGAGCTGTTTTTT	CASSFGGLALTNTGELFF
TRBV5-6	.	.	TRBJ2-5	TGTGCCAGCAGCTTGTCGGGGGCCAAGGAGACCCAGTACTTC	CASSLSGAKETQYF
TRBV10-1	.	.	TRBJ2-2	TGCGCCAGCAGTGAGTCTTACGGGGTCGACACCGGGGAGCTGTTTTTT	CASSESYGVDTGELFF
TRBV6-5	.	.	TRBJ2-5	TGTGCCAGCGGTAACGGGGACCAAGAGACCCAGTACTTC	CASGNGDQETQYF
TRBV25-1	once	TRBD1	TRBJ2-6	TGTGCCAGCAGTCCCGGGACAGGGGAGACTGGGGCCAACGTCCTGACTTTC	CASSPGTGETGANVLTF
TRBV28	few	.	TRBJ1-6	TGTGCCAGCAGCTTGAACGGGGTAGCCTCACCCCTCCACTTT	CASSLNGVASPLHF
TRBV28	.	.	TRBJ1-1	TGTGCCAGCAGTTTTCACCGTCTGGCTTTCTTT	CASSFHRLAFF
TRBV7-2	once	.	TRBJ2-3	TGTGCCAGCAGCTTTGTGGGAGTGGTAGATACGCAGTATTTT	CASSFVGVVDTQYF
TRBV4-1	once	.	TRBJ2-3	TGCGCCAGCAGCCTCCGGGTAGGGATGCTACCCACAGATACGCAGTATTTT	CASSLRVGMLPTDTQYF
TRBV28	few	.	TRBJ1-5	TGTGCCAGCAGTGTGGGCGGACCCCAGCATTTT	CASSVGGPQHF
TRBV9	.	TRBD2	TRBJ2-3	TGTGCCAGCAGCGTAGGAGCGGGGAGCACAGATACGCAGTATTTT	CASSVGAGSTDTQYF
TRBV6-6	.	.	TRBJ2-3	TGTGCCAGCAGTTCAGAGAAAAAGCAGTATTTT	CASSSEKKQYF
TRBV2	.	TRBD1	TRBJ2-7	TGTGCCACCCGACAGGGGAACTCCTACGAGCAGTACTTC	CATRQGNSYEQYF
TRBV2	.	.	TRBJ1-5	TGTGCCAGCAGTGAGAGCTATAGCAATCAGCCCCAGCATTTT	CASSESYSNQPQHF
TRBV9	.	TRBD2	TRBJ2-3	TGTGCCAGCAGCGTAGGGGGTAGCGGGCTATCCACAGATACGCAGTATTTT	CASSVGGSGLSTDTQYF
TRBV5-1	.	TRBD2	TRBJ2-5	TGCGCCAGCGGAGTAGGACTAGCGGGATTCCAAGAGACCCAGTACTTC	CASGVGLAGFQETQYF
TRBV6-6	once	.	TRBJ1-2	TGTGCCAGCAGCCGAAAACAGGGCCCCGGGGGCTACACCTTC	CASSRKQGPGGYTF
TRBV13	.	TRBD1	TRBJ2-7	TGTGCCAGCAGCCTCGGCAGGGGGCTCTACGAGCAGTACTTC	CASSLGRGLYEQYF
TRBV7-2	.	TRBD1	TRBJ2-5	TGTGCCAGCAGCTTAGGAGGGACAGCCCAAGAGACCCAGTACTTC	CASSLGGTAQETQYF
TRBV7-2	few	.	TRBJ2-2	TGTGCCAGCAGCTTAGGCAGGGGAGGCGCCGGGGAGCTGTTTTTT	CASSLGRGGAGELFF
TRBV6-6	.	TRBD1	TRBJ1-2	TGTGCCAGCAGGGACAGGACAGGGGGCTTCTATGGCTACACCTTC	CASRDRTGGFYGYTF
TRBV9	.	.	TRBJ1-2	TGTGCCAGCAGCGTAGGTCCAGGCCAGGAAGCTAACTATGGCTACACCTTC	CASSVGPGQEANYGYTF